The rows below give T cell receptor beta chains drawn from one sample of a study of beta chain features in type 1 diabetes. Only in-frame clones appear in the TCRdb table, and some are missing; sequencing was by immunoSEQ multiplex PCR. This sample has 620,000 or so clones, with less than 20% found just once. Sequencing used naive CD4+ T cells from blood. The receptors originated from a man aged 18 to 29 in good health. The CDR3 runs from the conserved cysteine through the conserved F or W. Fields, in order: clone size, D gene, CDR3 length, V gene, J gene, CDR3 protein, CDR3 DNA. D genes are given only for firm matches. The size field is filled for only some rows; it gives once, few, many or a size class.

clone_size: few; d_call: -; cdr3_length: 16; v_call: TRBV9; j_call: TRBJ2-2; cdr3_aa: CASSVFAGANTGELFF; cdr3_nt: TGTGCCAGCAGCGTATTTGCCGGGGCGAACACCGGGGAGCTGTTTTTT
clone_size: -; d_call: TRBD1; cdr3_length: 18; v_call: TRBV18; j_call: TRBJ2-3; cdr3_aa: CASSPQSTGPLSTDTQYF; cdr3_nt: TGTGCCAGCTCACCACAATCGACAGGGCCCTTAAGCACAGATACGCAGTATTTT
clone_size: few; d_call: -; cdr3_length: 14; v_call: TRBV27; j_call: TRBJ2-1; cdr3_aa: CASRPSDRYNEQFF; cdr3_nt: TGTGCCAGCAGGCCCTCGGACAGATACAATGAGCAGTTCTTC
clone_size: few; d_call: TRBD1; cdr3_length: 18; v_call: TRBV10-3; j_call: TRBJ1-3; cdr3_aa: CAITQGVVGFGSGNTIYF; cdr3_nt: TGTGCCATCACTCAGGGGGTAGTAGGGTTTGGCTCTGGAAACACCATATATTTT
clone_size: -; d_call: -; cdr3_length: 14; v_call: TRBV6-5; j_call: TRBJ2-4; cdr3_aa: CAISSGPAKNIQYF; cdr3_nt: TGTGCCATATCGTCAGGTCCGGCCAAAAACATTCAGTACTTC
clone_size: few; d_call: -; cdr3_length: 13; v_call: TRBV29-1; j_call: TRBJ2-7; cdr3_aa: CSVDSGLHYEQYF; cdr3_nt: TGCAGCGTTGACTCGGGACTCCACTACGAGCAGTACTTC
clone_size: -; d_call: TRBD2; cdr3_length: 15; v_call: TRBV27; j_call: TRBJ2-5; cdr3_aa: CASRGLAGSQETQYF; cdr3_nt: TGTGCCAGCAGGGGACTAGCGGGGTCGCAAGAGACCCAGTACTTC
clone_size: few; d_call: -; cdr3_length: 17; v_call: TRBV7-2; j_call: TRBJ1-6; cdr3_aa: CASSFPTRQPYNSPLHF; cdr3_nt: TGTGCCAGCAGCTTTCCCACAAGACAGCCCTATAATTCACCCCTCCACTTT
clone_size: few; d_call: -; cdr3_length: 12; v_call: TRBV28; j_call: TRBJ2-5; cdr3_aa: CASSLLPETQYF; cdr3_nt: TGTGCCAGCAGTTTGCTGCCAGAGACCCAGTACTTC
clone_size: -; d_call: -; cdr3_length: 16; v_call: TRBV9; j_call: TRBJ2-1; cdr3_aa: CASSEAGGQAHNEQFF; cdr3_nt: TGTGCCAGCAGCGAGGCAGGAGGACAAGCTCACAATGAGCAGTTCTTC
clone_size: -; d_call: TRBD1; cdr3_length: 14; v_call: TRBV19; j_call: TRBJ2-5; cdr3_aa: CASAWGQGVETQYF; cdr3_nt: TGTGCCAGCGCCTGGGGACAGGGAGTGGAGACCCAGTACTTC
clone_size: few; d_call: TRBD1; cdr3_length: 14; v_call: TRBV2; j_call: TRBJ1-5; cdr3_aa: CASTPDRGRQPQHF; cdr3_nt: TGTGCCAGCACCCCGGACAGGGGGCGTCAGCCCCAGCATTTT
clone_size: -; d_call: -; cdr3_length: 13; v_call: TRBV29-1; j_call: TRBJ1-2; cdr3_aa: CSVNGPGNYGYTF; cdr3_nt: TGCAGCGTTAACGGACCGGGTAACTATGGCTACACCTTC
clone_size: few; d_call: -; cdr3_length: 15; v_call: TRBV9; j_call: TRBJ1-2; cdr3_aa: CASSGLRGHNYGYTF; cdr3_nt: TGTGCCAGCAGCGGCCTACGCGGGCACAACTATGGCTACACCTTC
clone_size: -; d_call: -; cdr3_length: 14; v_call: TRBV9; j_call: TRBJ2-7; cdr3_aa: CASSVDRGSYEQYF; cdr3_nt: TGTGCCAGCAGCGTAGATCGAGGGTCCTACGAGCAGTACTTC
clone_size: few; d_call: -; cdr3_length: 17; v_call: TRBV4-2; j_call: TRBJ2-4; cdr3_aa: CASSQDDGGLAKNIQYF; cdr3_nt: TGTGCCAGCAGCCAAGATGACGGCGGCCTAGCCAAAAACATTCAGTACTTC
clone_size: few; d_call: TRBD2; cdr3_length: 19; v_call: TRBV15; j_call: TRBJ2-7; cdr3_aa: CATSRVGVVLAGFSYEQYF; cdr3_nt: TGTGCCACCAGCAGAGTAGGAGTAGTACTAGCGGGGTTCTCCTACGAGCAGTACTTC
clone_size: few; d_call: -; cdr3_length: 11; v_call: TRBV28; j_call: TRBJ1-2; cdr3_aa: CASGIEWGYTF; cdr3_nt: TGTGCCAGCGGGATCGAATGGGGCTACACCTTC